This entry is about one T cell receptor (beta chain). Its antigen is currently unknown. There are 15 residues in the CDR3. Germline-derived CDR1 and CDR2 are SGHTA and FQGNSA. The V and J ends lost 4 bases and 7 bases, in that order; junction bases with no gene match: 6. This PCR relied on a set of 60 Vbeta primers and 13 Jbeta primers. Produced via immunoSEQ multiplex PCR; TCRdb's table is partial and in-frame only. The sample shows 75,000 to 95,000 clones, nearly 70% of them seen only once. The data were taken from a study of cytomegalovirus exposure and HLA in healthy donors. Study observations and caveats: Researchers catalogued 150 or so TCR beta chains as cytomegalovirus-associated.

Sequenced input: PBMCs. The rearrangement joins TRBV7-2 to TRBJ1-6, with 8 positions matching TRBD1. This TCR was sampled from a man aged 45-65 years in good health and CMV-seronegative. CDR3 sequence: CASSSGQGRNSPLHF. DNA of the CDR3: TGTGCCAGCAGCTCTGGACAGGGCCGGAATTCACCCCTCCACTTT.